The TCR beta chain described here comes from a study of cytomegalovirus exposure and HLA in healthy donors. Study-wide results and caveats: In a later analysis, productive TCRs from donors in an Asian-associated ancestry cluster reportedly carried fewer N-insertions than the cohort mean. The study recorded 160 or so TCR beta chains that were cytomegalovirus-associated. Analysis was carried out at a later point, and it linked a missense DCLRE1C variant to TCR beta V- and J-gene trimming.

The PCR was carried out with 60 Vbeta primers and 13 Jbeta primers. Libraries were prepared by immunoSEQ multiplex PCR; TCRdb keeps only in-frame clonotypes and omits some of them. Among 170,000 or so clones listed, 75% to 85% were seen once. Only a few counts were recorded for this clone. Antigen: not known. The specimen sequenced was PBMCs. The origin of this receptor is a man aged 25 to 40 in good health and CMV-seropositive.

For the CDR3, the DNA is TGTGCCAGCGCGACAGGGGGTTATGGCTACACCTTC. It codes for CASATGGYGYTF. V gene TRBV6-5 combines with J gene TRBJ1-2, with 9 bases that match TRBD1. Germline V gene data show CDR1 as MNHEY and CDR2 as SVGAGI. Trimming removed 8 bases from V and 5 bases from J; junction bases left unmatched: 3. The CDR3 is 12 amino acids.